The 22 T cell receptor beta chains below all came from one sample that was sequenced in a study of blood T cell repertoires in COVID-19. This table comes from immunoSEQ multiplex PCR, and its TCRdb copy is limited to in-frame clones, with some not included. The sample lists about 150,000 clones; more than 70% were seen once. The specimen was peripheral blood. The receptors were sampled from a woman aged 65 to 85 who had recovered from COVID-19.

Concerning this clone: A junction boundary mismatches the germline segment, possibly from a read error. J is TRBJ2-2 and V is TRBV7-9; 9 bases match TRBD2. The CDR3 spans 16 residues. Per the germline V gene, CDR1 is SEHNR and CDR2 is FQNEAQ (reference sequence). CDR3 nucleotides: TGCGCCAGCAGCTACGCGGGGGGGGCGGACACCGGGGAGCTGTTTTTT. Its protein product is CASSYAGGADTGELFF.

The CDR3 spells CASSRTSESSYEQYF. The CDR3, as DNA: TGTGCCAGCAGCAGGACTAGCGAAAGCTCCTACGAGCAGTACTTC. The J gene is TRBJ2-7, the V gene TRBV7-2, with TRBD2 matching over 9 bases. CDR1 is SGHTA, CDR2 FQGNSA, per germline. V lost 5 bases to trimming and J lost 0 bases; unmatched junction nucleotides: 5. The CDR3 length is 15 residues.

The chain is built from TRBV10-3 and TRBJ1-4, with no clear D. V was clipped by 0 bases and J by 6 bases, with 5 bases between them. This CDR3 has 13 residues. The V gene's germline CDR1 is ENHRY and CDR2 SYGVKD. DNA for the CDR3: TGTGCCATCAGTGAGTCGGCCGATGAAAAACTGTTTTTT. Its translation is CAISESADEKLFF.

The chain combines TRBV6-5 with TRBJ1-2; 10 nucleotides line up with TRBD1. Losses at the gene ends were 4 bases for V and 5 bases for J; bases not matched to a gene: 4. This CDR3 spans 14 amino acids. The germline V gene encodes CDR1 MNHEY and CDR2 SVGAGI. The CDR3 loop is CASSSDRGQYGYTF. The CDR3 DNA is TGTGCCAGCAGTTCCGACAGGGGGCAGTATGGCTACACCTTC.

The chain carries TRBV7-3 and TRBJ2-7; 7 nucleotides agree with TRBD1. CDR1 is SGHTA, CDR2 FQGTGA, per germline. The CDR3 has 12 amino acids. The V and J ends lost 5 bases and 6 bases, in that order; junction bases with no gene match: 4. This CDR3 is CASSPDRREQYF. In nucleotides, the CDR3 is TGTGCCAGCAGCCCGGACAGGCGCGAGCAGTACTTC.

The chain employs TRBV28 and TRBJ2-7; D is unclear. Germline CDR1 reads MDHEN; CDR2 reads SYDVKM. V was clipped by 8 bases and J by 0 bases, with 5 bases between them. The length of the CDR3 is 11 residues. Here the CDR3 DNA reads TGTGCCAGCGTAAACTCCTACGAGCAGTACTTC. It specifies CASVNSYEQYF.

The rearrangement links TRBV11-3 to TRBJ2-1; TRBD2 aligns across 8 bases. The CDR3 consists of 13 residues. Germline V lookup: CDR1 SGHNT, CDR2 YENEEA. Trimming took 5 bases from V and 12 from J; bases not matched to a gene: 9. This CDR3 reads CASSRNPAGGQFF. The DNA for the CDR3 is TGTGCCAGCAGCCGTAACCCGGCGGGAGGGCAGTTCTTC.

V gene TRBV7-3 combines with J gene TRBJ2-2; no definite D call. V was cut by 2 bases and J by 2 bases, with 6 bases left in between. The CDR3 totals 14 residues. Looked up from germline, CDR1 is SGHTA and CDR2 is FQGTGA. This chain's CDR3 is CASSLLANTGELFF. In nucleotides, the CDR3 is TGTGCCAGCAGCTTATTGGCCAACACCGGGGAGCTGTTTTTT.

CDR3 protein: CASSPIGARSTDTQYF. The CDR3 region has the DNA TGTGCCAGCAGCCCAATTGGGGCTCGGAGCACAGATACGCAGTATTTT. J is TRBJ2-3 and V is TRBV28; a possible D gene is TRBD1 (5 bases). Per germline, CDR1 MDHEN and CDR2 SYDVKM. The CDR3 extends over 16 amino acids. The V end lost 6 bases, the J end lost 0 bases, and 16 bases lay between the germline ends.

The V gene is TRBV30, the J gene TRBJ1-6; D might be TRBD1 (5 bases). The CDR3 sequence is 15 residues long. V lost 1 base to trimming and J lost 6 bases, with 13 bases between them. Germline assignment: CDR1 GTSNPN and CDR2 SVGIG (reference sequence). CDR3 in amino acids: CAWSEAGGGNSPLHF. CDR3 in DNA: TGTGCCTGGAGTGAGGCGGGGGGGGGTAATTCACCCCTCCACTTT.

V is TRBV29-1 and J is TRBJ2-3; tentative D call: TRBD1 (6 bases). Germline V gene data show CDR1 as SQVTM and CDR2 as ANQGSEA. V was shortened by 7 bases and J by 7 bases, with 12 bases between the two germline ends. CDR3 size: 11 residues. The CDR3 region is CSEGDTNTQYF. DNA for the CDR3: TGCAGCGAGGGGGACACGAATACGCAGTATTTT.

This rearrangement joins TRBV7-9 to TRBJ2-5; 9 positions agree with TRBD2. The CDR3 is 15 residues long. V gave up 5 bases and J gave up 9 bases; unmatched junction bases: 13. CDR1 and CDR2 from the germline V gene are SEHNR and FQNEAQ (reference sequence). CDR3 in DNA: TGTGCCAGCAGCCCCGGGACTAGCCCGAGGAGGGCCCAGTACTTC. Translating gives CASSPGTSPRRAQYF.

The chain links TRBV28 to TRBJ1-5; possibly TRBD1 for D (5 bases). V was shortened by 6 bases and J by 3 bases, with 9 bases between the two germline ends. The CDR3 has 13 residues. Germline-derived CDR1 and CDR2 are MDHEN and SYDVKM. The CDR3 nucleotides read TGTGCCAGCAGCCCGGGGGTCAATCAGCCCCAGCATTTT. Translated: CASSPGVNQPQHF.

This clone has a single count. Here the CDR3 DNA reads TGTGCCAGCAGCTTAGCCGGGCGGGCGAATCAGCCCCAGCATTTT. This translates into CASSLAGRANQPQHF. The chain uses TRBV7-2 and TRBJ1-5; no clear D gene. The germline V gene encodes CDR1 SGHTA and CDR2 FQGNSA. V was cut by 0 bases and J by 4 bases, with 10 bases left in between. This CDR3 spans 15 amino acids.

The chain recombines TRBV6-2 or TRBV6-3 with TRBJ1-2; D not resolved. This CDR3 region has 12 residues. Germline CDR1 MNHEY, CDR2 SVGEGT. Trimming took 3 bases from V and 8 from J, leaving 10 bases between them. The CDR3: CASSYFGPGYTF. The DNA of the CDR3 is TGTGCCAGCAGTTATTTTGGCCCCGGCTACACCTTC.

V is TRBV30 and J is TRBJ2-7; 12 bases agree with TRBD2. The CDR3 is 13 residues long. The V gene's germline CDR1 is GTSNPN and CDR2 SVGIG (reference sequence). V shed 2 bases, J shed 4 bases, and the junction held 0 bases outside the gene matches. The CDR3 DNA follows: TGTGCCTGGAGTCTAGCGGGAGGGTACGAGCAGTACTTC. It encodes CAWSLAGGYEQYF.

V and J are TRBV29-1 and TRBJ2-5; 9 bases are a match to TRBD2. This CDR3 has 14 residues. V was pared by 1 base and J by 9 bases, with 9 bases of the junction left unmatched. Germline V gene lookup returns CDR1 SQVTM and CDR2 ANQGSEA. The CDR3 loop reads CSVEGLAGPTPQYF. The DNA of the CDR3 is TGCAGCGTTGAAGGCCTAGCGGGACCCACGCCCCAGTACTTC.

The gene calls are TRBV7-3 and TRBJ2-6; D is undetermined. Between the trimmed V and J ends, which lost 5 bases and 6 bases, there was a span of 8 bases. The germline CDR1 and CDR2 sequences are SGHTA and FQGTGA. CDR3 length: 13 residues. The CDR3 spells CASSPAEANVLTF. Written as DNA, the CDR3 is TGTGCCAGCAGCCCCGCGGAGGCCAACGTCCTGACTTTC.

CDR3 nucleotide sequence: TGTGCCAGCAGCCCACAGACAGGGGGCCTCAATGAGCAGTTCTTC. This gives the protein CASSPQTGGLNEQFF. This rearrangement joins TRBV7-2 to TRBJ2-1; 10 bases fit TRBD1. The V gene's germline CDR1 is SGHTA and CDR2 FQGNSA. CDR3 size: 15 residues. V dropped 5 bases and J dropped 6; count of bases not matched to a gene: 7.

The rearrangement joins TRBV27 to TRBJ1-2, with D possibly TRBD1 on 5 matching bases. V was trimmed by 6 bases and J by 8 bases, leaving 16 bases between them. CDR1 is MNHEY, CDR2 SMNVEV, per germline (reference sequence). The CDR3 has 13 amino acids. The CDR3 DNA reads as TGTGCCAGCAGCCAGGGTATCTATGGGGGCTACACCTTC. This gives the protein CASSQGIYGGYTF.

This chain connects TRBV7-8 to TRBJ1-4, with D possibly matching TRBD1 (6 bases). CDR3 length equals 19 residues. V was trimmed by 7 bases and J by 3 bases, leaving 27 bases between them. Per the germline V gene, CDR1 is SGHVS and CDR2 is FQNEAQ. Here the CDR3 DNA reads TGTGCCAGCACGGGTGGGCCGGGTCCGGACAGTGGAGCTAATGAAAAACTGTTTTTT. As protein: CASTGGPGPDSGANEKLFF.

This clone turned up a few times. The chain carries TRBV24-1 and TRBJ1-1; no clear D gene. The CDR3 runs 17 residues. Germline V gives CDR1 KGHDR, CDR2 SFDVKD. V lost 0 bases to trimming and J lost 4 bases, with 17 bases between them. CDR3 region: CATSDLSRRGVGTEAFF. In DNA form, the CDR3 reads TGTGCCACCAGTGATTTGAGTCGGCGCGGGGTGGGCACTGAAGCTTTCTTT.